Listed below are T cell receptor beta chains from one sample, sequenced in a study of cytomegalovirus exposure and HLA in healthy donors. Some clones are missing from TCRdb's copy, which holds only in-frame ones; the method was immunoSEQ multiplex PCR. The sample consists of 180,000 or so clones, 77% of them appearing once. The material sequenced was PBMCs. The receptors come from a woman in her sixties in good health and CMV-seropositive. The CDR3 runs from the conserved cysteine through the conserved F or W. The order of the fields is J gene, clone size, D gene, V gene, CDR3 DNA, CDR3 protein. The D gene is left open where the match is weak. Some rows mark clone size as missing; the rest say once, few, many or name a class of expanded clone.

TRBJ2-1 | . | . | TRBV5-4 | TGTGCCAGCAGCCCCGGGTCTCTTCCCGAGCAGTTCTTC | CASSPGSLPEQFF
TRBJ2-2 | few | . | TRBV2 | TGTGCCAGCAGTGAGTCGTATAGCGCCGGGGAGCTGTTTTTT | CASSESYSAGELFF
TRBJ2-1 | few | TRBD2 | TRBV27 | TGTGCCAGCAGTATCGGACTAGCGGGAACCAATGAGCAGTTCTTC | CASSIGLAGTNEQFF
TRBJ2-5 | few | TRBD1 | TRBV2 | TGTGCCAGCAGGCACCAGGGGGAATGGGAGACCCAGTACTTC | CASRHQGEWETQYF
TRBJ2-7 | . | TRBD1 | TRBV10-3 | TGTGCCATCAGGTCCCCGGGACAGATCTACGGGCAGTACTTC | CAIRSPGQIYGQYF
TRBJ1-1 | . | . | TRBV4-2 | TGTGCCAGCAGCCAGGGCCTCCTAGAAGCTTTCTTT | CASSQGLLEAFF
TRBJ2-1 | . | . | TRBV5-6 | TGTGCCAGCAGCCTATGGGGAGATGAGCAGTTCTTC | CASSLWGDEQFF
TRBJ2-7 | . | TRBD2 | TRBV6-5 | TGTGCCAGCAGACATGGGACTAGCGCAATCGTGTTGTACTTC | CASRHGTSAIVLYF
TRBJ1-4 | . | . | TRBV28 | TGTGCCAGCAGGGGGCAGGTTGAAAAACTGTTTTTT | CASRGQVEKLFF
TRBJ2-5 | . | TRBD2 | TRBV5-1 | TGCGCCAGCAGCTTTGCGGGGGAAGAGACCCAGTACTTC | CASSFAGEETQYF
TRBJ2-2 | . | TRBD2 | TRBV12-5 | TGTGCTAGTGGCACCGGGACTAGGGACACCGGGGAGCTGTTTTTT | CASGTGTRDTGELFF
TRBJ1-3 | . | . | TRBV6-5 | TGTGCCAGCAGCAGGACACTATCAACTGGAAACACCATATATTTT | CASSRTLSTGNTIYF
TRBJ2-3 | few | TRBD2 | TRBV4-3 | TGCGCCAGCAGCCAAGGGGGGACTAGCGCAGGCGGTACGCAGTATTTT | CASSQGGTSAGGTQYF
TRBJ2-1 | . | TRBD2 | TRBV30 | TGTGCCTGGATTGACGGGAGGCTCTCCTACAATGAGCAGTTCTTC | CAWIDGRLSYNEQFF
TRBJ2-7 | . | TRBD1 | TRBV7-9 | TGTGCCAGCAGCTTAAGGATCGGGACAGGGGGCCACGAGCAGTACTTC | CASSLRIGTGGHEQYF
TRBJ2-7 | . | TRBD2 | TRBV30 | TGTAGTGGGGGGGGTTCCTACGGGCAGTACTTC | CSGGGSYGQYF
TRBJ1-2 | . | TRBD1 | TRBV6-4 | TGTGCCAGCAGTGACTCGTGGACAGGGGATGGCTACACCTTC | CASSDSWTGDGYTF
TRBJ2-1 | . | TRBD2 | TRBV7-6 | TGTGCCAGCAGCCCGACTAGCGGGAGAGGTGAGCAGTTCTTC | CASSPTSGRGEQFF
TRBJ2-1 | . | TRBD1 | TRBV28 | TGTGCCACAAGGGGGCCAGGGGACAGGGACTCCAATGAGCAGTTCTTC | CATRGPGDRDSNEQFF
TRBJ2-7 | . | TRBD1 | TRBV18 | TGTGCCAGCTCACCACGAGGACAGGGGGCTCTCTACGAGCAGTACTTC | CASSPRGQGALYEQYF
TRBJ1-1 | . | TRBD1 | TRBV5-4 | TGTGCCAGCAGCTCCGCAGGGGGCGCGGACACTGAAGCTTTCTTT | CASSSAGGADTEAFF
TRBJ1-1 | once | TRBD1 | TRBV5-4 | TGTGCCAGCAGCACCCCACCAGGGGGCGAAATCTCTGAAGCTTTCTTT | CASSTPPGGEISEAFF
TRBJ1-5 | . | . | TRBV18 | TGTGCCAGCTCACCTGCGGCCGCGGGGAATCAGCCCCAGCATTTT | CASSPAAAGNQPQHF
TRBJ1-2 | . | . | TRBV14 | TGTGCCAGCAGCACGTCTGGGCAGACCTCCTATGGCTACACCTTC | CASSTSGQTSYGYTF
TRBJ1-1 | . | TRBD1 | TRBV7-9 | TGTGCCAGCAGGGAAACAGGGGGAGGGACTGAAGCTTTCTTT | CASRETGGGTEAFF
TRBJ2-7 | . | . | TRBV7-6 | TGTGCCAGCAGCTTAGGAAAGGAGAACACCTACGAGCAGTACTTC | CASSLGKENTYEQYF
TRBJ2-7 | . | . | TRBV7-9 | TGTGCCAGCAGCTTCCCCCTGGCAGGGTACTCCTACGAGCAGTACTTC | CASSFPLAGYSYEQYF
TRBJ2-3 | . | TRBD2 | TRBV10-3 | TGTGCCATCAGTGAGTCGTCTAGCGGGGCCTTAGGAGATACGCAGTATTTT | CAISESSSGALGDTQYF
TRBJ2-1 | . | . | TRBV15 | TGTGCCACCAGCAGAGAATCGGAGAGATGGGATGAGCAGTTCTTC | CATSRESERWDEQFF
TRBJ2-3 | . | TRBD2 | TRBV7-9 | TGTGCCAGCAGCGATGGGAGGGTAGATACGCAGTATTTT | CASSDGRVDTQYF
TRBJ2-3 | . | . | TRBV28 | TGTGCCAGCAGTTCCCCCTCGGGGGGCACAGATACGCAGTATTTT | CASSSPSGGTDTQYF
TRBJ1-2 | . | . | TRBV5-1 | TGCGCCAGCAGCTTGGTAGGAGGCAGCATGGTCTATGGCTACACCTTC | CASSLVGGSMVYGYTF
TRBJ2-2 | . | TRBD1 | TRBV9 | TGTGCCAGCAGCTCGGGGGACAGGGTATCCGGGGAGCTGTTTTTT | CASSSGDRVSGELFF
TRBJ1-2 | few | TRBD1 | TRBV28 | TGTGCCAGCAAGGACAGGGACTTCTATGGCTACACCTTC | CASKDRDFYGYTF
TRBJ2-5 | once | . | TRBV30 | TGTGCCTGGAGTGTGATGGGCCAGGAGACCCAGTACTTC | CAWSVMGQETQYF
TRBJ2-5 | few | . | TRBV7-7 | TGTGCTAGCAGCGGTGACAGCGTGGAGACCCAGTACTTC | CASSGDSVETQYF
TRBJ2-5 | . | TRBD2 | TRBV9 | TGTGCCAGCAGCGAGGCGGGGGGCGGCGAGACCCAGTACTTC | CASSEAGGGETQYF
TRBJ1-1 | . | TRBD1 | TRBV5-1 | TGCGCCAGCAGCTTGGACAGGGGGCCTGAAGCTTTCTTT | CASSLDRGPEAFF
TRBJ2-3 | . | . | TRBV7-2 | TGTGCCAGCAGCCTATTTCGGGGCGGGGCTAGCACAGATACGCAGTATTTT | CASSLFRGGASTDTQYF
TRBJ2-7 | . | . | TRBV7-8 | TGTGCCAGCATCCGGGAGACGGCAGGGGGCGAGCAGTACTTC | CASIRETAGGEQYF
TRBJ2-2 | . | TRBD2 | TRBV11-3 | TGTGCCAGCAGCCCCTCCGGGGTAGCGGGAGCTGCCGGGGAGCTGTTTTTT | CASSPSGVAGAAGELFF
TRBJ1-1 | . | TRBD1 | TRBV2 | TGTGCCAGCAGTGGGGACAGATCAACCAAAGCTTTCTTT | CASSGDRSTKAFF
TRBJ1-1 | . | . | TRBV6-5 | TGTGCCAGCAGCCCGTGGGGAGCCGAAGCTTTCTTT | CASSPWGAEAFF
TRBJ2-3 | . | . | TRBV18 | TGTGCCAGCTCACCGTTTGGGGGGTCCACAGATACGCAGTATTTT | CASSPFGGSTDTQYF
TRBJ1-5 | . | . | TRBV7-8 | TGTGCCAGCAGCTTAGCGCGGGTTAATAGCAATCAGCCCCAGCATTTT | CASSLARVNSNQPQHF
TRBJ2-3 | . | . | TRBV28 | TGTGCCAGCAGTTTGGTCCGTATTAGCGACCCCCCAGATACGCAGTATTTT | CASSLVRISDPPDTQYF
TRBJ1-1 | . | . | TRBV7-3 | TGTGCCAGCAGCTCCAGGGAAAGCACTGAAGCTTTCTTT | CASSSRESTEAFF
TRBJ2-7 | . | . | TRBV5-1 | TGCGCCAGCAGCCCGAGGGCGGGGGCGACCACCCTCTACCACGAGCAGTACTTC | CASSPRAGATTLYHEQYF
TRBJ1-2 | . | . | TRBV2 | TGTGCCAGCAGTGAAGGTCAATTTAACTATGGCTACACCTTC | CASSEGQFNYGYTF
TRBJ1-4 | . | TRBD1 | TRBV7-9 | TGTTCCAGCAGCAAACGGACAGGGACGAATGAAAAACTGTTTTTT | CSSSKRTGTNEKLFF
TRBJ2-3 | . | . | TRBV7-9 | TGTGCCAGCAGCCCAGCCGGGGAACGGAAAGATACGCAGTATTTT | CASSPAGERKDTQYF